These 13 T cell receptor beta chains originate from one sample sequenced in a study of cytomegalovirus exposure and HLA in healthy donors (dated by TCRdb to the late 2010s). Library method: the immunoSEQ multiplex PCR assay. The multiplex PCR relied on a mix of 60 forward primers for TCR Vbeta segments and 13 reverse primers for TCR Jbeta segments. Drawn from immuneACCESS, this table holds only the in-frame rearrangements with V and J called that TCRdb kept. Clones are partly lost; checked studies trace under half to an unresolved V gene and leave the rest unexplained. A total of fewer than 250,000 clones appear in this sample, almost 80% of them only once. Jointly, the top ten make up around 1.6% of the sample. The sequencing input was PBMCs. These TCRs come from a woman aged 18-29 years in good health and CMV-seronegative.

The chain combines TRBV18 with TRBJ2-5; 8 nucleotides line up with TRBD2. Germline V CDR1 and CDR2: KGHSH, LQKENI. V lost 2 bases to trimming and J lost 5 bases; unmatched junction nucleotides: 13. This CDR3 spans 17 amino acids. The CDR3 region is CASSPSIPGLGHETQYF. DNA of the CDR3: TGTGCCAGCTCACCATCAATCCCGGGACTAGGTCACGAGACCCAGTACTTC.

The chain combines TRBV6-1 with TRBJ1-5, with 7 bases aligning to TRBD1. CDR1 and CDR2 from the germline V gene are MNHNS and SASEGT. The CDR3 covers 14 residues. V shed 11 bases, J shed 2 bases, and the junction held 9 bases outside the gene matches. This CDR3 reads CAGSMGQRNQPQHF. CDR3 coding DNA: TGTGCCGGATCTATGGGACAGCGCAATCAGCCCCAGCATTTT.

DNA for the CDR3: TGTGCCAGCAGCAACCAGGGGAATAATTCACCCCTCCACTTT. As protein: CASSNQGNNSPLHF. The chain has TRBV7-2 and TRBJ1-6; TRBD1 might be the D (6 bases). Germline V lookup: CDR1 SGHTA, CDR2 FQGNSA. Trimming took 5 bases from V and 5 from J, leaving 10 bases between them. This CDR3 has 14 residues.

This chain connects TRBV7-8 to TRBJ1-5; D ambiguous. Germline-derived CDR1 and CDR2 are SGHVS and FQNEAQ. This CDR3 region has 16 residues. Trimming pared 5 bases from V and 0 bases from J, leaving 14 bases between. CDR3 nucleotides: TGTGCCAGCAGCCCCCTCCCCGGGTATAGCAATCAGCCCCAGCATTTT. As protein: CASSPLPGYSNQPQHF.

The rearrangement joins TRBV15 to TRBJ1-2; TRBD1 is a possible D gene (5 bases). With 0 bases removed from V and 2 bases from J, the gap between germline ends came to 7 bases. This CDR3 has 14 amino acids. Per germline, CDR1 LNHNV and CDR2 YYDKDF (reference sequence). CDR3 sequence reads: CATSRDPGNYGYTF. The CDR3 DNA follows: TGTGCCACCAGCAGAGATCCAGGGAACTATGGCTACACCTTC.

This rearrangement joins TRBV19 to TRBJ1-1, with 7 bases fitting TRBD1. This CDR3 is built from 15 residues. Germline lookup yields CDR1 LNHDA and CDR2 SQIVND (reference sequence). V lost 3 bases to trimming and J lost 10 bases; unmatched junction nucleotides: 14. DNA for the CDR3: TGTGCCAGTAGTATTCGATCGGGACAGAGGGTTCGAGCTTTCTTT. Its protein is CASSIRSGQRVRAFF.

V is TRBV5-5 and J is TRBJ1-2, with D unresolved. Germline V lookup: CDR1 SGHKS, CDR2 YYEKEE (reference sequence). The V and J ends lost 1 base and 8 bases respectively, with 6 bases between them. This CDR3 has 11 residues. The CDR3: CASSLFTGYTF. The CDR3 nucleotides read TGTGCCAGCAGCTTGTTTACAGGCTACACCTTC.

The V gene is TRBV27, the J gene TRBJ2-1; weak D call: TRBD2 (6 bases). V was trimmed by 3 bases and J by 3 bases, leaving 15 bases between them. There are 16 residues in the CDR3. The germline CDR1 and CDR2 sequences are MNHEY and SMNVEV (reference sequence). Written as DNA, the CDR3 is TGTGCCAGCAGTTTTTTAGCGGAGTGGGTCTACAATGAGCAGTTCTTC. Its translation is CASSFLAEWVYNEQFF.

The chain's CDR3 is CAISEVEGAGALHF. CDR3 nucleotides: TGTGCCATCAGTGAGGTGGAGGGGGCCGGAGCCCTCCACTTT. The chain uses TRBV10-3 and TRBJ1-6, with 7 bases matching TRBD1. Trimming removed 2 bases from V and 14 bases from J; junction bases left unmatched: 9. CDR1 and CDR2 (germline): ENHRY, SYGVKD. The CDR3 runs 14 residues.

The CDR3 spells CASSSGHGAFF. DNA of the CDR3: TGTGCCAGCAGTTCGGGACATGGGGCTTTCTTT. J is TRBJ1-1 and V is TRBV6-6, with D maybe TRBD1 (6 bases). The V and J ends lost 4 bases and 11 bases respectively, with 11 bases between them. The germline V gene encodes CDR1 MNHNY and CDR2 SVGAGI (reference sequence). The CDR3 totals 11 residues.

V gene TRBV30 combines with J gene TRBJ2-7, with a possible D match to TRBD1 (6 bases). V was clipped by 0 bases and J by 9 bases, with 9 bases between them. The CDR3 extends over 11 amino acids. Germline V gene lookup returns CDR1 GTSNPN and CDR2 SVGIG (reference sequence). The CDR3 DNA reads TGTGCCTGGAGTGTACAGGGAAGGCAGTACTTC. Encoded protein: CAWSVQGRQYF. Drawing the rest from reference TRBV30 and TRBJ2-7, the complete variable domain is SQTIHQWPATLVQPVGSPLSLECTVEGTSNPNLYWYRQAAGRGLQLLFYSVGIGQISSEVPQNLSASRPQDRQFILSSKKLLLSDSGFYLCAWSVQGRQYFGPGTRLTVT.

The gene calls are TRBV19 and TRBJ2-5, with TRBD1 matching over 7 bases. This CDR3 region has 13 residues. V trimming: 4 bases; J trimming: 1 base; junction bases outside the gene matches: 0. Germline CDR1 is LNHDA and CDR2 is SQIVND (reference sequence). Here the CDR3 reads CASSRDSQETQYF. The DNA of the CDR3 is TGTGCCAGTAGTAGGGACAGCCAAGAGACCCAGTACTTC.

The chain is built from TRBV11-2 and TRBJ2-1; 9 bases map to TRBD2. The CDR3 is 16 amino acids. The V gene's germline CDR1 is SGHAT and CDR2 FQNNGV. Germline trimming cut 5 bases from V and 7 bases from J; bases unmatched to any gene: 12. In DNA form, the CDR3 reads TGTGCCAGCAGCCCGAGACTAGCGGTCCAGGATAATGAGCAGTTCTTC. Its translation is CASSPRLAVQDNEQFF.